These T cell receptor beta chains were read from a single sample in a study of blood T cell repertoires in COVID-19. Here immunoSEQ multiplex PCR was the method, and the copy in TCRdb shows in-frame clones only, minus some. Of roughly 200,000 clones listed, around four fifths were seen once; the top ten hold 6.5%. Sequenced sample: peripheral blood. The receptors here all came from a man aged 65 to 79 with active or convalescent COVID-19. The CDR3 runs from the conserved cysteine through the conserved F or W. Fields, in order: V gene, clone size, J gene, CDR3 protein. Only part of the rows carry a size: once, few, many, or a class if the clone is expanded.

>TRBV4-2|.|TRBJ1-5
CASSQEGQGDQPQHF
>TRBV4-3|.|TRBJ2-2
CASSRGSGAGELFF
>TRBV4-2|once|TRBJ2-5
CASSQEDLWTSGRAGQETQYF
>TRBV5-1|few|TRBJ1-3
CASSLGQGGNTIYF
>TRBV19|.|TRBJ2-3
CASSITSGGATDTQYF
>TRBV5-1|.|TRBJ2-7
CASSLLDSFSYEQYF
>TRBV2|.|TRBJ2-7
CASSEAPRRGAEQYF
>TRBV19|.|TRBJ1-4
CASSSWRGRATNEKLFF
>TRBV10-2|.|TRBJ1-1
CASRQDTEAFF
>TRBV6-5|.|TRBJ1-6
CASSYVGLRGPLHF
>TRBV25-1|.|TRBJ1-6
CASSEYGDSYNSPLHF
>TRBV10-3|few|TRBJ1-3
CAISDGSTGNTIYF
>TRBV10-3|.|TRBJ1-1
CAISRTGNGNTEAFF
>TRBV29-1|few|TRBJ2-2
CSVVSDTLNTGELFF
>TRBV7-9|.|TRBJ2-2
CAGRDSLTGELFF
>TRBV9|.|TRBJ2-5
CASSVRTGVRETQYF
>TRBV4-2|.|TRBJ2-7
CASSQGGLAGGGYEQYF
>TRBV6-6|.|TRBJ1-2
CASSSGNFYGYTF
>TRBV5-6|.|TRBJ1-4
CASSLSGGSEKLFF
>TRBV19|.|TRBJ1-1
CASSIKGRGPTQNTEAFF
>TRBV7-8|.|TRBJ2-7
CASSPRQGYTYEQYF
>TRBV11-2|.|TRBJ1-4
CASSPTGSADEKLFF
>TRBV6-5|.|TRBJ1-2
CASSLLTGGAQGGYTF
>TRBV4-2|.|TRBJ1-2
CASSQESELVGYTF
>TRBV18|.|TRBJ1-5
CASSPRGSNQPQHF
>TRBV6-6|.|TRBJ1-1
CASSTQGRAEAFF
>TRBV27|once|TRBJ1-5
CASNRAYQPQHF
>TRBV5-8|.|TRBJ2-5
CASSLAGQGAQETQYF
>TRBV19|many|TRBJ1-1
CASSTPGSGLENTEAFF
>TRBV3-1/TRBV3-2|.|TRBJ2-7
CASSQGGGDYEQYF
>TRBV7-9|.|TRBJ1-4
CASRPTGSSNEKLFF
>TRBV2|.|TRBJ1-6
CASSEYQGNSPLHF
>TRBV10-3|few|TRBJ1-2
CAISEFKGGYTF